The T cell receptor (beta chain) described here comes from a study of CD8 T cells in ankylosing spondylitis. This clonotype was counted at least ten times. The CDR3 is made up of 16 amino acids. Trimming at V came to 6 bases and at J to 4 bases, leaving 14 bases not matched to a gene. The V gene's germline CDR1 is MNHGY and CDR2 SAAAGT. Generation of TCR beta libraries employed quantitative 5'-RACE incorporating molecular barcodes. Using its own MiXCR run on the 5' RACE reads, TCRdb lists one record per CDR3 protein. The sample comprises approximately 130,000 distinct CDR3 sequences, 9.5% to 12% of which are singletons, and approximately 4% rests with the top ten.

The rearrangement joins TRBV6-8 to TRBJ1-1; 7 bases line up with TRBD1. The sequenced sample was blood, either unsorted or a sorted T cell fraction (not recorded which). The clonotype was recovered from a female donor with ankylosing spondylitis or in good health (not recorded which). Here the CDR3 DNA reads TGTGCCAGCAGGTCTGGTGAAAGGGACAGCGGCACTGAAGCTTTCTTT. Its translation: CASRSGERDSGTEAFF.